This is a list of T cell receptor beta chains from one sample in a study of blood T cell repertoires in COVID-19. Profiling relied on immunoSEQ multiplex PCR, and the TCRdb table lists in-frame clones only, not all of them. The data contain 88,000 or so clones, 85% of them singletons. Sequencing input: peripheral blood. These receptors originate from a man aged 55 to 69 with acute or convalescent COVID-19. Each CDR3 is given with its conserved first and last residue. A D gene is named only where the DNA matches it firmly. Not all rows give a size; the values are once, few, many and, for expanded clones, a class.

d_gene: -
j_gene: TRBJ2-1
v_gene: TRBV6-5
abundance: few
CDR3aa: CATYRDLDNEQFF
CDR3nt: TGTGCCACCTACCGGGACTTAGACAATGAGCAGTTCTTC

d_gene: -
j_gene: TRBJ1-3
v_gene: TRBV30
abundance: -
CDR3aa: CACLRRDSGNTIYF
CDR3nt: TGTGCCTGCCTGAGGCGAGACTCTGGAAACACCATATATTTT

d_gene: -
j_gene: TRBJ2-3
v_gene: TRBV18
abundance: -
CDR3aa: CASSPPVNRGTDTQYF
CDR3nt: TGTGCCAGCTCACCACCAGTCAACAGGGGCACAGATACGCAGTATTTT

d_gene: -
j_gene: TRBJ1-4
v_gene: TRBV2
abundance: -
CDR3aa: CASRVIRDTAQKLFF
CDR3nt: TGTGCCAGCAGAGTAATCCGGGACACTGCCCAAAAACTGTTTTTT

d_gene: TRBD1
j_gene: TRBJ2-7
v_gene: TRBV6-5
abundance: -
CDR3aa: CASRTGSSYEQYF
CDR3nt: TGTGCCAGCAGGACAGGGAGCTCCTACGAGCAGTACTTC

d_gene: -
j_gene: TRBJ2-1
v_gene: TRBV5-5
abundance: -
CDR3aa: CASSPEYNEQFF
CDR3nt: TGTGCCAGCAGTCCCGAGTACAATGAGCAGTTCTTC

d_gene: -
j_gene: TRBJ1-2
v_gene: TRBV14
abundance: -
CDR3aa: CASSLRQVTHGYTF
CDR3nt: TGTGCCAGCAGCCTCCGACAGGTAACCCATGGCTACACCTTC

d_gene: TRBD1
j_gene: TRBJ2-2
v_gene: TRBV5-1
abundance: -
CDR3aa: CASSVDRVNTGELFF
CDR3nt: TGCGCCAGCAGCGTGGACAGGGTGAACACCGGGGAGCTGTTTTTT

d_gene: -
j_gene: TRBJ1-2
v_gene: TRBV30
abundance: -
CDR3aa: CAWKGGNYGYTF
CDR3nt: TGTGCCTGGAAAGGAGGGAACTATGGCTACACCTTC

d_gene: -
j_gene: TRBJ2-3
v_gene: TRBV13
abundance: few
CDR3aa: CASSLGLPSTDTQYF
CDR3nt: TGTGCCAGCAGCTTGGGGCTCCCGAGCACAGATACGCAGTATTTT

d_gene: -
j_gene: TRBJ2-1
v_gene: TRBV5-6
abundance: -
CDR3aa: CASSFRGKYNEQFF
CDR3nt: TGTGCCAGCAGCTTCCGCGGGAAATACAATGAGCAGTTCTTC

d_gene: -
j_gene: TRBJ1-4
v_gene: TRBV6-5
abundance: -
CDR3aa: CASYGWGRNEKLFF
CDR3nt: TGTGCCAGCTACGGGTGGGGGAGGAATGAAAAACTGTTTTTT

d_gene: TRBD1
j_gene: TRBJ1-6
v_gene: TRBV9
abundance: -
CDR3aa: CASSVAGQLNNSPLHF
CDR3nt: TGTGCCAGCAGCGTAGCGGGACAGCTTAATAATTCACCCCTCCACTTT

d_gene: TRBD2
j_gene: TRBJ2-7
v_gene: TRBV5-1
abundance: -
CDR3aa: CASSLRTSGRAHSYEQYF
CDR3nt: TGCGCCAGCAGCTTACGGACTAGCGGGAGGGCCCACTCCTACGAGCAGTACTTC

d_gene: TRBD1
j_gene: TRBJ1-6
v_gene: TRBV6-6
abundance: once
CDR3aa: CASSYSARGTSPLHF
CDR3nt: TGTGCCAGCAGTTATAGTGCCAGGGGGACTTCACCCCTCCACTTT

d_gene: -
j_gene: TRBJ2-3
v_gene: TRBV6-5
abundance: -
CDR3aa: CASSYSGTDTQYF
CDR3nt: TGTGCCAGCAGTTATTCCGGCACAGATACGCAGTATTTT

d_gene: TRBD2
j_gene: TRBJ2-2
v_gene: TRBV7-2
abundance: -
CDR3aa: CASSLRLAGNTGELFF
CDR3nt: TGTGCCAGCAGCCTCAGACTAGCGGGGAACACCGGGGAGCTGTTTTTT

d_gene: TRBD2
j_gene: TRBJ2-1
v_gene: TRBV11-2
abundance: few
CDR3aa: CASSPGGPINEQFF
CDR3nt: TGTGCCAGCAGCCCGGGAGGGCCGATCAATGAGCAGTTCTTC

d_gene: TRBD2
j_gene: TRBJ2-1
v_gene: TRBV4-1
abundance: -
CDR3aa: CASSQETSGRSEQFF
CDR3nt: TGCGCCAGCAGCCAAGAGACTAGCGGGAGGAGTGAGCAGTTCTTC

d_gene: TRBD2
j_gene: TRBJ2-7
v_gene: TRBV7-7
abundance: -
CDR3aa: CASSPGGGRVGEQYF
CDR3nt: TGTGCCAGCAGCCCGGGGGGGGGCAGGGTCGGAGAGCAGTACTTC

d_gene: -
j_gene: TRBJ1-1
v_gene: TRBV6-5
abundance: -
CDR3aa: CASSYIGRGGNTEAFF
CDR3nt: TGTGCCAGCAGTTACATCGGCAGGGGCGGGAACACTGAAGCTTTCTTT

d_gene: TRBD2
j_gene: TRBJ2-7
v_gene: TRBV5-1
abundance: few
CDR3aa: CASSSTSAGGSSYEQYF
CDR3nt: TGCGCCAGCAGCTCCACCTCAGCGGGAGGGAGCTCCTACGAGCAGTACTTC

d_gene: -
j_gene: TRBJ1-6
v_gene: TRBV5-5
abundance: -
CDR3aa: CASSFFQDNSPLHF
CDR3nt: TGTGCCAGCAGCTTCTTCCAGGATAATTCACCCCTCCACTTT

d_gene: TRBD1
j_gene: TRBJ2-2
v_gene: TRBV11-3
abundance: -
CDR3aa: CASSLNRGHGELFF
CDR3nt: TGTGCCAGCAGCTTGAACAGGGGGCACGGGGAGCTGTTTTTT

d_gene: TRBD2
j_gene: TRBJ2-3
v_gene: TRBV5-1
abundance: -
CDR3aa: CASSRSGGDTDTQYF
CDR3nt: TGCGCCAGCAGCCGTAGCGGGGGAGACACAGATACGCAGTATTTT

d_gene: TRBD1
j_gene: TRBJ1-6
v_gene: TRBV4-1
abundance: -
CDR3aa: CASSLGQGYDSPLHF
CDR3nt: TGCGCCAGCAGCCTGGGACAGGGTTACGATTCACCCCTCCACTTT

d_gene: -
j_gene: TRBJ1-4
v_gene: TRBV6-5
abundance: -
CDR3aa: CASTTGGTNEKLFF
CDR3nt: TGTGCCAGCACCACGGGGGGAACTAATGAAAAACTGTTTTTT

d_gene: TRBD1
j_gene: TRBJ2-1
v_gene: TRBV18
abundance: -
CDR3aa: CASSPQTGYNEQFF
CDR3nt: TGTGCCAGCTCACCCCAGACAGGGTACAATGAGCAGTTCTTC

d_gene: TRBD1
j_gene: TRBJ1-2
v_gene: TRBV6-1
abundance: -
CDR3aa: CASSEAGGYGYTF
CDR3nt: TGTGCCAGCAGTGAGGCAGGGGGCTATGGCTACACCTTC

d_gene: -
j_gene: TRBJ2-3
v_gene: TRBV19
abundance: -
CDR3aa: CASNQGGFTDTQYF
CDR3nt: TGTGCCAGTAACCAGGGGGGATTCACAGATACGCAGTATTTT

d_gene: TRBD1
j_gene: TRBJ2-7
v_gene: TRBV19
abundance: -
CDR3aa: CASSLSGQGGHEQYF
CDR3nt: TGTGCCAGTAGTCTATCAGGACAGGGGGGCCACGAGCAGTACTTC

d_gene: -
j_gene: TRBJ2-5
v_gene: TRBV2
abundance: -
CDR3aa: CASSVGRGPQETQYF
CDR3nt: TGTGCCAGCAGTGTGGGGCGGGGGCCACAAGAGACCCAGTACTTC

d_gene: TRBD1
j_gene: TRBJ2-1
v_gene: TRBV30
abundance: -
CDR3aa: CAWSTRQGTGYNEQFF
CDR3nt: TGTGCCTGGAGTACACGACAGGGGACCGGTTACAATGAGCAGTTCTTC

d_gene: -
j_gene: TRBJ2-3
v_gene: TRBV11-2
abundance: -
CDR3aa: CASSFGAGVGTDTQYF
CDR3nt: TGTGCCAGCAGCTTTGGGGCAGGGGTTGGGACAGATACGCAGTATTTT

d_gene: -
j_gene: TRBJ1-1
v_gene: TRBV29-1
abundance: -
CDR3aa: CSATTGVNTEAFF
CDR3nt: TGCAGCGCGACGACAGGAGTGAACACTGAAGCTTTCTTT

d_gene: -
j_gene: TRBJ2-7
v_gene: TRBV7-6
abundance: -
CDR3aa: CASSVRGDRIYEQYF
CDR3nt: TGTGCCAGCAGCGTTAGAGGCGACAGGATCTACGAGCAGTACTTC

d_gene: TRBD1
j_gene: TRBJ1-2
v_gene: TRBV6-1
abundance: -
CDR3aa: CASSDSGQGLGYGYTF
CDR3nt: TGTGCCAGCAGTGATTCAGGACAGGGTTTGGGCTATGGCTACACCTTC

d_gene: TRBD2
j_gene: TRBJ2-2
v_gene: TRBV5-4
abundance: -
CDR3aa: CASSLVAGGYTGELFF
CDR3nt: TGTGCCAGCAGCTTGGTAGCGGGGGGATACACCGGGGAGCTGTTTTTT

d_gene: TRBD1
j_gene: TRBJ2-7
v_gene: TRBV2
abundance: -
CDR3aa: CASKLGTDNEQYF
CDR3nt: TGTGCCAGCAAACTCGGGACAGACAACGAGCAGTACTTC

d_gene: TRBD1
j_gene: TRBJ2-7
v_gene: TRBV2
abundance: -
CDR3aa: CASTLGQVSYEQYF
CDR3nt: TGTGCCAGCACCCTGGGACAGGTCTCCTACGAGCAGTACTTC

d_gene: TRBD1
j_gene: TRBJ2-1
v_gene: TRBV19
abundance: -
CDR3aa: CASSLRTGTWNEQFF
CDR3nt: TGTGCCAGTAGTTTGAGGACAGGGACGTGGAATGAGCAGTTCTTC

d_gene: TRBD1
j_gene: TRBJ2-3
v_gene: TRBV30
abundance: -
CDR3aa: CAWIALTGWSTDTQYF
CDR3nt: TGTGCCTGGATAGCTTTGACAGGGTGGTCCACAGATACGCAGTATTTT

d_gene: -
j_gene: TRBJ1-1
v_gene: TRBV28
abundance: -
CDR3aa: CASLTLNTEAFF
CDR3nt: TGTGCCAGTCTTACATTGAACACTGAAGCTTTCTTT

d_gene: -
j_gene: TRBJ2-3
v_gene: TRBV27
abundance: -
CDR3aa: CASSFNGRTDTQYF
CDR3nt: TGTGCCAGCAGTTTTAACGGTCGTACAGATACGCAGTATTTT

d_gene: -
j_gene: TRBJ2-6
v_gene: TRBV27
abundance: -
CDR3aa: CASSFSGNSGANVLTF
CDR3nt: TGTGCCAGCAGTTTTTCGGGGAACTCTGGGGCCAACGTCCTGACTTTC